This TCR beta chain originates from a study of Tregs in tolerant kidney transplant recipients. Looking at the study overall: Recipients received nonmyeloablative bone marrow transplants from related graft donors, with transient mixed chimerism.

The germline gives CDR1 LNHNV, CDR2 YYDKDF (reference sequence). Trimming at V came to 4 bases and at J to 6 bases, leaving 8 bases not matched to a gene. CDR3 size: 15 residues. CD4+CD25+CD127- Tregs, CD4+CD25- non-Tregs, CD4 and CD8 cells were sorted. Notes on the study in general: Tolerant patients' donor-specific Tregs expanded beyond overall Tregs, suggesting antigen-driven growth. Biological reproducibility was not directly addressed, but technical replication error appeared minimal.

Comments on this clone: What it binds is not known.

Method: immunoSEQ multiplex PCR; TCRdb's copy keeps in-frame clones and lacks some. The profile covers about 77,000 clones, with approximately 98% appearing a single time and 0.55% to 0.6% taken by the ten largest. This rearrangement joins TRBV15 to TRBJ2-3; 9 bases map to TRBD1. The sample consisted of CD4+ T cells from blood, taken before the transplant. This TCR was sampled from a human donor who received a combined kidney and bone marrow transplant. DNA of the CDR3: TGTGCCACCAGCACCTGGACAGGGGCCGGGGATACGCAGTATTTT. Encoded protein: CATSTWTGAGDTQYF.